The 23 T cell receptor beta chains listed next were all sequenced from one sample in a study of blood T cells in healthy people across ages. Next came a second PCR, run for about 6 to 11 cycles, which used a sample-barcoded 5' primer along with a J-beta primer mix. TCRdb itself ran the 5' RACE reads through MiXCR, one entry per CDR3 protein. The sample lists fewer than 2 million distinct CDR3 sequences; roughly 43% were seen once. Sequenced sample: blood. Receptors originate from a human donor in good health.

This clonotype was seen a few times. The chain recombines TRBV7-2 with TRBJ2-7; the D gene is possibly TRBD2 (7 bases). The CDR3 sequence is 15 residues long. Germline V gene lookup returns CDR1 SGHTA and CDR2 FQGNSA. Trimming removed 5 bases from V and 7 bases from J, with 21 bases in between. CDR3 amino acids: CASSPPPGEGGEQYF. The CDR3 nucleotides read TGTGCCAGCAGCCCCCCCCCAGGGGAGGGAGGGGAGCAGTACTTC.

This clonotype was counted a few times. The V call is TRBV10-3, the J call TRBJ2-1, with 7 bases matching TRBD1. The CDR3 contains 15 residues. Germline V gene lookup returns CDR1 ENHRY and CDR2 SYGVKD. Trimming cost V 10 bases and J 3 bases; bases outside gene matches: 12. The CDR3: CATIKKGANYNEQFF. CDR3 coding DNA: TGTGCCACCATAAAAAAGGGGGCGAACTACAATGAGCAGTTCTTC.

J is TRBJ2-5 and V is TRBV28; 7 bases match TRBD2. The CDR3 spans 16 residues. J lost 7 bases, V lost 6 bases, and 17 bases had no gene match. Per germline, CDR1 MDHEN and CDR2 SYDVKM. CDR3: CASSWAGRPREGTQYF. The CDR3 DNA reads TGTGCCAGCAGCTGGGCGGGACGCCCTAGGGAGGGGACCCAGTACTTC.

The CDR3 sequence is CSARVTYRDTQYF. CDR3 nucleotides: TGCAGTGCTAGAGTTACATATCGTGATACGCAGTATTTT. V and J are TRBV20-1 and TRBJ2-3; D gene unclear. The CDR3 is made up of 13 amino acids. Trimming stripped 1 base from V and 6 bases from J, with 11 bases between. The germline gives CDR1 DFQATT, CDR2 SNEGSKA (reference sequence).

The rearrangement uses TRBV7-2 and TRBJ1-3; no clear D. The CDR3 is 16 amino acids. The germline V and J ends were trimmed by 5 bases and 1 base, with 15 bases remaining between them. Germline CDR1 and CDR2: SGHTA and FQGNSA. As DNA, the CDR3 is TGTGCCAGCAGCCGCCGGGAGGGTATTTCTGGAAACACCATATATTTT. Translating gives CASSRREGISGNTIYF.

This clonotype has a single count. Compared with germline, one end of the junction differs, possibly owing to a read error. The V call is TRBV12-3 or TRBV12-4, the J call TRBJ2-5; 9 bases line up with TRBD2. The CDR3 runs 17 residues. In DNA, the CDR3 is TGTGCCTGCAGTTCCGGGACTAGCCCCCCCAAACAAGAGACCCAGTACTTC. Amino acid sequence: CACSSGTSPPKQETQYF.

The sample holds many counts of this clonotype. The chain recombines TRBV20-1 with TRBJ1-1; perhaps TRBD1 as D (5 bases). The length of the CDR3 is 15 residues. Germline CDR1 is DFQATT and CDR2 is SNEGSKA (reference sequence). Trimming took 5 bases from V and 5 from J, leaving 21 bases between them. CDR3 in amino acids: CSARRQRRGGTEAFF. CDR3 sequence (DNA): TGCAGTGCTCGAAGGCAGCGGCGGGGGGGGACTGAAGCTTTCTTT.

The chain carries TRBV7-3 and TRBJ2-2, with D possibly matching TRBD1 (7 bases). V lost 5 bases and J lost 6, with 22 bases in between. The CDR3 length is 17 residues. CDR1 SGHTA and CDR2 FQGTGA come from the germline V gene. The CDR3 bases are TGTGCCAGCAGCCCCAGGGGACAGTTGGGGGGTGCCGGGGAGCTGTTTTTT. It encodes CASSPRGQLGGAGELFF.

The table lists this clonotype with many counts. The CDR3 nucleotides read TGCGCCAGCAACTTAAACGACCACGAGCAGTACTTC. Its protein is CASNLNDHEQYF. The chain recombines TRBV5-1 with TRBJ2-7; D is unresolved. CDR3 length: 12 amino acids. Germline V CDR1 and CDR2: SGHRS, YFSETQ. The V gene lost 6 bases and the J gene lost 5 bases, with 12 bases spanning the gap.

The chain joins TRBV29-1 to TRBJ2-1, with 9 bases aligning to TRBD2. CDR3 length: 14 amino acids. From germline, CDR1 is SQVTM and CDR2 ANQGSEA. With 3 bases clipped from V and 3 bases from J, the junction kept 3 bases outside the gene matches. CDR3 protein: CSVETSGDYNEQFF. Here the CDR3 DNA reads TGCAGCGTTGAGACTAGCGGAGACTACAATGAGCAGTTCTTC.

V usage is TRBV20-1 and J usage is TRBJ2-1, with D tentatively TRBD2 (5 bases). Per germline, CDR1 DFQATT and CDR2 SNEGSKA (reference sequence). The CDR3 is made up of 15 amino acids. V lost 0 bases and J lost 4, with 13 bases in between. CDR3 coding DNA: TGCAGTGCTAGAGATATCGCCCGCGGGTACAATGAGCAGTTCTTC. It translates to CSARDIARGYNEQFF.

The J gene is TRBJ2-3, the V gene TRBV9; D is ambiguous. Germline lookup yields CDR1 SGDLS and CDR2 YYNGEE. This CDR3 is built from 15 residues. Trimming left V 4 bases short and J 2 bases short, with 14 bases between. The CDR3 DNA reads as TGTGCCAGCAGCCCTCAACGACTCCCCACAGATACGCAGTATTTT. Its protein product is CASSPQRLPTDTQYF.

This clonotype was observed a handful of times. This chain links TRBV28 with TRBJ2-7, with no clear D. Germline values: CDR1 MDHEN, CDR2 SYDVKM. CDR3 length equals 14 residues. Trimming removed 7 bases at V and 2 bases at J, with 15 bases between. The CDR3: CASISLGGPYEQYF. CDR3 DNA sequence: TGTGCCAGCATTTCCTTGGGCGGCCCCTACGAGCAGTACTTC. Combining the CDR3 with reference TRBV28 and TRBJ2-7 gives the whole variable domain DVKVTQSSRYLVKRTGEKVFLECVQDMDHENMFWYRQDPGLGLRLIYFSYDVKMKEKGDIPEGYSVSREKKERFSLILESASTNQTSMYLCASISLGGPYEQYFGPGTRLTVT.

Points on this clonotype: The junction does not match germline at one end; this may be a read error. J is TRBJ2-3 and V is TRBV11-2, with TRBD2 matching 10 bases. The CDR3 contains 20 residues. Germline assignment: CDR1 SGHAT and CDR2 FQNNGV. The CDR3: CASSLDGLSGGAGSTDTRYF. The CDR3 coding sequence is TGTGCCAGCAGCTTAGATGGTCTCAGCGGGGGGGCCGGGAGCACAGATACGCGGTATTTT.

V is TRBV12-3 or TRBV12-4 and J is TRBJ1-2; the D gene is possibly TRBD1 (5 bases). The CDR3 consists of 14 residues. V gave up 3 bases and J gave up 8 bases, with 16 bases separating them. The CDR3 is CASSFGTLLGGYTF. Here the CDR3 DNA reads TGTGCCAGCAGTTTCGGGACTCTGCTCGGCGGCTACACCTTC.

This chain links TRBV5-1 with TRBJ2-1; D is unclear. In germline, CDR1 is SGHRS, CDR2 YFSETQ. V was shortened by 4 bases and J by 6 bases, with 14 bases between the two germline ends. The CDR3 consists of 14 residues. The CDR3 bases are TGCGCCAGCAGCCCTGCTTTTAGCACCAATGAGCAGTTCTTC. It specifies CASSPAFSTNEQFF. The whole variable domain, remainder taken from reference TRBV5-1 and TRBJ2-1, is KAGVTQTPRYLIKTRGQQVTLSCSPISGHRSVSWYQQTPGQGLQFLFEYFSETQRNKGNFPGRFSGRQFSNSRSEMNVSTLELGDSALYLCASSPAFSTNEQFFGPGTRLTVL.

This clonotype was picked up a small number of times. CDR3 sequence reads: CASTPSSGDTIYGYTF. DNA of the CDR3: TGTGCCAGCACCCCCTCGAGCGGGGACACTATCTATGGCTACACCTTC. V usage is TRBV27 and J usage is TRBJ1-2, with D possibly being TRBD1 (6 bases). Germline V gene sequence: CDR1 MNHEY, CDR2 SMNVEV (reference sequence). The length of the CDR3 is 16 residues. Trimming shortened V by 7 bases and J by 4 bases, and 22 bases separated the two germline ends.

The chain has TRBV15 and TRBJ1-5; D unresolved. V lost 3 bases and J 0 bases, leaving 15 bases between the germline ends. The CDR3 is 17 residues long. Germline-derived CDR1 and CDR2 are LNHNV and YYDKDF (reference sequence). The CDR3 reads CATSRSRKAYSNQPQHF. The CDR3 DNA reads as TGTGCCACCAGCAGGTCGCGGAAAGCTTATAGCAATCAGCCCCAGCATTTT.

The chain recombines TRBV5-6 with TRBJ2-7; 7 bases line up with TRBD2. Germline V gives CDR1 SGHDT, CDR2 YYEEEE. Trimming at V came to 3 bases and at J to 3 bases, leaving 6 bases not matched to a gene. The CDR3 has 14 residues. CDR3 bases: TGTGCCAGCAGCTGGGGAGGGTCCTACTACGAGCAGTACTTC. Its translation is CASSWGGSYYEQYF. Combining the CDR3 with reference TRBV5-6 and TRBJ2-7 gives the whole variable domain DAGVTQSPTHLIKTRGQQVTLRCSPKSGHDTVSWYQQALGQGPQFIFQYYEEEERQRGNFPDRFSGHQFPNYSSELNVNALLLGDSALYLCASSWGGSYYEQYFGPGTRLTVT.

With respect to this clonotype: An end of the junction differs from the germline gene, which may be a read error. CDR3 sequence reads: CTSSSALGTDTQYF. The CDR3 DNA sequence: TGTACCAGCAGTTCAGCACTAGGCACGGATACGCAGTATTTT. This chain connects TRBV12-3 or TRBV12-4 to TRBJ2-3; D possibly corresponds to TRBD2 (5 bases). The CDR3 sequence is 14 residues long.

This clonotype was seen more than once but under ten times. The junction does not match germline at one end; this may be a read error. CDR3 sequence reads: CASSHAGQGNYSYTF. The CDR3 DNA sequence: TGTGCCAGCAGCCATGCAGGACAGGGCAACTATAGCTACACCTTC. The chain uses TRBV4-2 and TRBJ1-2; 8 positions agree with TRBD1. The germline V gene encodes CDR1 LGHNA and CDR2 YNFKEQ. CDR3 length: 15 amino acids.

This chain joins TRBV13 and TRBJ2-2; D is undetermined. V was shortened by 4 bases and J by 1 base, with 10 bases between the two germline ends. The CDR3 loop spans 15 amino acids. Germline V gene data show CDR1 as PRHDT and CDR2 as FYEKMQ (reference sequence). Here the CDR3 reads CASSYADWNTGELFF. Here the CDR3 DNA reads TGTGCCAGCAGCTACGCAGACTGGAACACCGGGGAGCTGTTTTTT.

The chain combines TRBV7-6 with TRBJ1-5, with D unresolved. The CDR3 sequence is 14 residues long. Trimming took 5 bases from V and 0 from J, leaving 8 bases between them. The germline V gene has CDR1 SGHVS and CDR2 FNYEAQ. The CDR3 region is CASSPLASNQPQHF. The CDR3 DNA reads TGTGCCAGCAGCCCGCTAGCTAGCAATCAGCCCCAGCATTTT.